This note documents a single T cell receptor beta chain sequence. The specificity of this receptor is unknown. Base qualities are not recorded, but no much larger clone differs from it by a single base. The collaborating institutions used their own protocols to collect whole blood in K2EDTA tubes. For TCRbeta analysis, collaborators shipped samples as frozen whole blood, isolated PBMCs, or DNA extracted from either of those sample types. The immunoSEQ Assay, a bias-controlled multiplex PCR, was used to amplify TCRbeta CDR3 regions from genomic DNA. The original methods were these. The number of nucleated cells in each sample was estimated by amplification of reference gene primers within the assay. Sequence reads were collapsed and filtered to measure the absolute abundance of every unique TCRbeta CDR3 rearrangement. For each sample, productive Simpson clonality was calculated as the square root of Simpson's diversity index across productive rearrangements. The source is immuneACCESS, and TCRdb retained only in-frame sequences with V and J called. Part of the clones is not carried over; for the studies checked, unresolved V genes explain less than half of this, and the remainder is unexplained. V, J and clone size are those of that table, while D and trimming were read from the DNA. A total of about 74,000 clones appear in this sample, roughly 88% of them only once. Together, the top ten hold less than 2% of the sample.

Trimming takes 6 bases off V and 7 bases off J; junction bases not matched to a gene: 3. The CDR3, cysteine through phenylalanine, is 11 amino acids long. Only the CDR3 DNA stays, 33 bases, in frame from base 1. The germline V gene sets CDR1 to ENHRY and CDR2 to SYGVKD. The source of the sample is a study of blood T cell repertoires in COVID-19 (dated by TCRdb to 2020 to 2021). In terms of the full investigation: Samples from collaborators originated in the United States, Italy and Spain and spanned both the acute and convalescent phases of COVID-19. The material from the prospective study consisted of cDNA or gDNA derived from T cells, B-cell-depleted T cells, or PBMCs. Deeply sampled blood TCRbeta repertoires from subjects exposed to, actively infected with, or recovered from COVID-19 were included in the dataset. The repertoires were made available in a free public database intended to serve as a resource for research on the immune response to SARS-CoV-2. Samples were obtained from the ongoing ImmuneRACE study (first 160 participants) and from 1,200 or so subjects provided by 6 global collaborators. Sample metadata almost always included a de-identified subject ID, COVID-19 status, age in years and sex. HLA class I and class II types, where available, came from metadata supplied by the sample provider rather than from assay-based typing. Overall study results and their limits: The amount of clinical and demographic metadata varied by source and participant and was provided uncurated.

The source material was peripheral blood. This TCR was recovered from an elderly woman with active or convalescent COVID-19. The chain couples TRBV10-3 to TRBJ2-7, with 7 middle bases fitting TRBD1. This receptor has the CDR3 CAISPGQEQYF. The nucleotides read TGTGCCATCAGCCCGGGACAGGAGCAGTACTTC.